This TCR beta chain was sequenced during a study of T cell responses to AZD1222 COVID-19 vaccine (dated by TCRdb to the early 2020s). As for the study more broadly: TCR sequencing was performed for 230 to 250 trial participants, of whom some 200 were given two doses of AZD1222 and around 25 were given two doses of MenACWY control vaccine. Enrollment into the trials was organized by age into subgroups of 18-55, 56-69 and 70-plus years, and those subgroups contained about 160, 30 and 59 TCR-sequenced participants, respectively. Beyond this particular receptor, the publication reports: The 56-69-year group was small, and its depth increase did not reach significance, likely because of low power. Most participants were white British and females outnumbered males, and the authors suggested that clonal diversity may have been underestimated. Vaccine-associated CD4 TCRs spanned the whole spike protein, with dominant responses in regions 160-218 and 743-854. Nearly half of unique spike-specific TCRs reportedly recognized epitopes outside regions mutated in the B.1.351 and B.1.1.7 variants. After two AZD1222 doses, both the breadth and the depth of spike-specific TCRs were significantly higher than at day 0 and than in MenACWY recipients. Conclusions about previously exposed vaccinees are limited, since just five or six AZD1222 recipients were seropositive for SARS-CoV-2 at baseline. Because no day 14 peak-response samples were available, the repertoires could be characterized only after the peak T cell response.

V sheds 5 bases and J sheds 3 bases, leaving 16 bases between their ends. As encoded in the germline V gene (reference sequence), CDR1 is LNHDA while CDR2 is SQIVND. Counted from cysteine to phenylalanine, this CDR3 has 16 amino acids. CDR3 DNA is the only sequence kept; it has 48 bases, read in frame from the first base. The CDR3 regions of human TCRbeta chains were analyzed by immunosequencing. On the study's bioinformatics: Repertoire TCRs were matched against a reference library of SARS-CoV-2-specific TCRs generated with the MIRA antigen-specificity platform. Breadth meant the fraction of unique TCRs that were SARS-CoV-2-associated, whereas depth meant the fraction of total T cells that were SARS-CoV-2-associated. Each spike-specific TCR was assigned to its reactive spike region and to a CD4 or CD8 class using the MIRA data. Log10-transformed breadth and depth values were compared by one-way ANOVA with Sidak's multiple comparisons tests. TCRdb holds this immuneACCESS table with in-frame rearrangements only. Some clones are missing; in checked studies, unresolved V genes explain under half, and the rest has no known cause. V, J and clone size are taken as reported in that table, and D and trimming were inferred from the DNA itself. In this sample the table shows 90,000 to 150,000 clones, about 90% of which occur a single time. The top ten hold just over 2.5% of the sample.

Worth noting for this clone: There is no known antigen for this receptor. No quality values exist for individual bases; no much larger clone is one base distant.

The intended sense of this specimen's time point label: about 28 days (+/-7) after the second vaccine dose. Because spike-specific TCR depth and breadth did not differ between the two schedules, AZD1222 recipients who got a second dose at roughly 4 weeks were pooled with those who got a second dose at roughly 12 weeks. Vaccinee samples came from UK trials COV001 and COV002, including a single-blind randomized controlled phase 2/3 trial of AZD1222 (ChAdOx1 nCoV-19) in healthy adults. For TCRbeta chain sequencing, PBMC samples from trial participants were taken at day 0 and at day 28 after the second dose.

The sequences come from peripheral blood, collected 28 days after the second AZD1222 dose. The V gene is TRBV19 and the J gene is TRBJ2-2; the D gene is perhaps TRBD2, from 5 matching bases. This clonotype originated in an adult who received the AZD1222 COVID-19 vaccine. The DNA sequence is as follows: TGTGCCAGTAGTTCCCCGAGGGAACGGGACACCGGGGAGCTGTTTTTT. It is translated as CASSSPRERDTGELFF.